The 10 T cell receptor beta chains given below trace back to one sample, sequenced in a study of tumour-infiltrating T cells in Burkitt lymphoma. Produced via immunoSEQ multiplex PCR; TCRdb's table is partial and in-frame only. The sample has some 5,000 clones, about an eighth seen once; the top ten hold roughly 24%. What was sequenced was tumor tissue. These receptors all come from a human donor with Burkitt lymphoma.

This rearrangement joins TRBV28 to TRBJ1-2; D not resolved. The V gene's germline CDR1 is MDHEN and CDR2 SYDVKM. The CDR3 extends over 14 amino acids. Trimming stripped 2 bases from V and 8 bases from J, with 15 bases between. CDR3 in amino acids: CASSLVLGTFGYTF. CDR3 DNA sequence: TGTGCCAGCAGTTTAGTGCTGGGTACGTTCGGCTACACCTTC.

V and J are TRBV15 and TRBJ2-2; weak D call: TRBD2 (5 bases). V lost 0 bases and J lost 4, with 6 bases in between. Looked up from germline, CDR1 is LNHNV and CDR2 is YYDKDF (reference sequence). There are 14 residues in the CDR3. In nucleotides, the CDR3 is TGTGCCACCAGCAGAGATCGGGGCACCGGGGAGCTGTTTTTT. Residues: CATSRDRGTGELFF. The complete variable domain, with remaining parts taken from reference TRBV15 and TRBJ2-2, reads DAMVIQNPRYQVTQFGKPVTLSCSQTLNHNVMYWYQQKSSQAPKLLFHYYDKDFNNEADTPDNFQSRRPNTSFCFLDIRSPGLGDTAMYLCATSRDRGTGELFFGEGSRLTVL.

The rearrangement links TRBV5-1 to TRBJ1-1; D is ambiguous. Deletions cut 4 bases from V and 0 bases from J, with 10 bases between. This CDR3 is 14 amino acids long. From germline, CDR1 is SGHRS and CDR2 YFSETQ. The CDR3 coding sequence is TGCGCCAGCAGCCTCGCTCACGTGAACACTGAAGCTTTCTTT. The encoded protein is CASSLAHVNTEAFF.

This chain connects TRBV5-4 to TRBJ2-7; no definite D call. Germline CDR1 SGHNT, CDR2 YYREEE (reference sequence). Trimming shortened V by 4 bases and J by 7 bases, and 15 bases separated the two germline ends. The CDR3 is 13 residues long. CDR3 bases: TGTGCCAGCAGCCTCGGATCCGGTCGAGAGCAGTACTTC. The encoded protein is CASSLGSGREQYF.

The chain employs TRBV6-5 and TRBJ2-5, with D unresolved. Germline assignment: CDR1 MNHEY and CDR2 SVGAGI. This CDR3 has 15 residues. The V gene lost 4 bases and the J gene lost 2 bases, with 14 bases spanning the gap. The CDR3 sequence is CASSSARPEQETQYF. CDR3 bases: TGTGCCAGCAGTTCCGCTCGTCCGGAACAAGAGACCCAGTACTTC.

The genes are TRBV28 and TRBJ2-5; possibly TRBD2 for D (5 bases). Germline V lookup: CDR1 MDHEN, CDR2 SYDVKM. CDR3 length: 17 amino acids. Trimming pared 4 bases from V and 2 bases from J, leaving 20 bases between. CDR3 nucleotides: TGTGCCAGCAGTTCCACATATCTACCGGGAACGCAAGAGACCCAGTACTTC. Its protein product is CASSSTYLPGTQETQYF.

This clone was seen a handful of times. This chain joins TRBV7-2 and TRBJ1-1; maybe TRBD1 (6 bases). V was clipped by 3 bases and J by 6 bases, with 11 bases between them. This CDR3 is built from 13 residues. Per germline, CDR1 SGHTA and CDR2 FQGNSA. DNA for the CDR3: TGTGCCAGCAGCTTGGGGGGGCTCGCTGAAGCTTTCTTT. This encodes CASSLGGLAEAFF.

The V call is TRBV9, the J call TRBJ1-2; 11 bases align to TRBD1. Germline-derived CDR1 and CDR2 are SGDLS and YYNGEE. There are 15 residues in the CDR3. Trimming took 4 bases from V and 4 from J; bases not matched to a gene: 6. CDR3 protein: CASSPGQGAFYGYTF. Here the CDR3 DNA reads TGTGCCAGCAGCCCTGGACAGGGGGCCTTCTATGGCTACACCTTC.

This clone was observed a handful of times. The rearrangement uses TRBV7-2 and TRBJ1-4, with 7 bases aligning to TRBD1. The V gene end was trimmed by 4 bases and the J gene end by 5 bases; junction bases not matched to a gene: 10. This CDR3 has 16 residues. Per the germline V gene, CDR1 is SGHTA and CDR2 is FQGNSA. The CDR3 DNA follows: TGTGCCAGCAGCTCTGTACCGGGACAGATGAATGAAAAACTGTTTTTT. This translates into CASSSVPGQMNEKLFF.

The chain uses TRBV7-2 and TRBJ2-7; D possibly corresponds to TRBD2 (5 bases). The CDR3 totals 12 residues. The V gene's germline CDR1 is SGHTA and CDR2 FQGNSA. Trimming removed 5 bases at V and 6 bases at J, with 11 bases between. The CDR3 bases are TGTGCCAGCAGCCTGCGGACTTTCGAGCAGTACTTC. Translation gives CASSLRTFEQYF.